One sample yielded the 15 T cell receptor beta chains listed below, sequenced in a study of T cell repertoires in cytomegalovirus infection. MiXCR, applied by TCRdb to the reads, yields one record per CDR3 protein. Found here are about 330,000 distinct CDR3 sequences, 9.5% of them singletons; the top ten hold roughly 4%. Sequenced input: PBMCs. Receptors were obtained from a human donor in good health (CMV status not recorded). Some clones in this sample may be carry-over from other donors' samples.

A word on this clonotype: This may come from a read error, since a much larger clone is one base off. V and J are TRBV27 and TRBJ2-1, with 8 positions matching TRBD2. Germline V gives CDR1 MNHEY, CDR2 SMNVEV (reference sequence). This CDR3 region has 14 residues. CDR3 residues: CGTSGGGTYNEQFF. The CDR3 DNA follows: TGTGGCACCTCGGGGGGGGGGACCTACAATGAGCAGTTCTTC.

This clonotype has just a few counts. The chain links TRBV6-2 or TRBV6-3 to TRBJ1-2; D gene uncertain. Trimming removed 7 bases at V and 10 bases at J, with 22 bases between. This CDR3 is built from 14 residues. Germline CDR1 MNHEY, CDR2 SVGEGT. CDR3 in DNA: TGTGCCAGCATCCGTCCGGGCTCCAAGTTGGACTACACCTTC. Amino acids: CASIRPGSKLDYTF.

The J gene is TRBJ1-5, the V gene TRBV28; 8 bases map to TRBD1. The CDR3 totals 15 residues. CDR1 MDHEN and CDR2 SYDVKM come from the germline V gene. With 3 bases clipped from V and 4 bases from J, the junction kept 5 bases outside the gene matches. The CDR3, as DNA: TGTGCCAGCAGTTTGGGGGGACAGGCGAATCAGCCCCAGCATTTT. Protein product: CASSLGGQANQPQHF.

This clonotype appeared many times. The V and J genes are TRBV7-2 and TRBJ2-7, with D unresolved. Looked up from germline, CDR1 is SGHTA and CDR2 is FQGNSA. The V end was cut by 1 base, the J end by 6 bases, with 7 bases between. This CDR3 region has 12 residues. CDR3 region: CASSLVISEQYF. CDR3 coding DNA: TGTGCCAGCAGCTTAGTAATCTCCGAGCAGTACTTC. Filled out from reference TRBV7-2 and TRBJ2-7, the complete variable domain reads GAGVSQSPSNKVTEKGKDVELRCDPISGHTALYWYRQSLGQGLEFLIYFQGNSAPDKSGLPSDRFSAERTGGSVSTLTIQRTQQEDSAVYLCASSLVISEQYFGPGTRLTVT.

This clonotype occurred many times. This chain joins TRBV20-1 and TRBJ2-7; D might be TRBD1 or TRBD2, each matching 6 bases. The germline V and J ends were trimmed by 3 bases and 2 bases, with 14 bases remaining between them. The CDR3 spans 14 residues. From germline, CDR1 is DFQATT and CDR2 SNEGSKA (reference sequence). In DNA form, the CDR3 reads TGCAGTGCTAGTCTTCGGGGGCGAACCTACGAGCAGTACTTC. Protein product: CSASLRGRTYEQYF.

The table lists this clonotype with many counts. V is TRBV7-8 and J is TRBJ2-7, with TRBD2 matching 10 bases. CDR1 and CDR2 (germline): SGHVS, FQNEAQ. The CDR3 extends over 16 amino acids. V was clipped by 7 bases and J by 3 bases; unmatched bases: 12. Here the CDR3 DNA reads TGTGCCAGCACTAGCGGGAGATTGGGGATCCTCTACGAGCAGTACTTC. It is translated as CASTSGRLGILYEQYF.

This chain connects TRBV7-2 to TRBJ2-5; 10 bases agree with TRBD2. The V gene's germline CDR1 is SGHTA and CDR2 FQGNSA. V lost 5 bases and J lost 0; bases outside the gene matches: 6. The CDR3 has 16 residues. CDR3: CASSPDSGGYQETQYF. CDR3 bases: TGTGCCAGCAGCCCAGATAGCGGGGGGTACCAAGAGACCCAGTACTTC.

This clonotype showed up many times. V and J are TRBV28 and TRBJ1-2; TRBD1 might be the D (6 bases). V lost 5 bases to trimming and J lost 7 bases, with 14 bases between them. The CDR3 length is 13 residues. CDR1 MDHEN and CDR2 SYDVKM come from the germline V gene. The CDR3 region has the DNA TGTGCCAGCAGTCTCACAACAGGGTTTGGCTACACCTTC. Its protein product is CASSLTTGFGYTF.

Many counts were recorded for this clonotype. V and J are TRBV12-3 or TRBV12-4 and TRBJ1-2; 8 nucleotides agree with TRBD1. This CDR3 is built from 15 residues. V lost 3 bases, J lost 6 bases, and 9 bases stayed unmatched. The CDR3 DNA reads TGTGCCAGCAGTTTGAGGACAGGGAAGGGAGATGGCTACACCTTC. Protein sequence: CASSLRTGKGDGYTF.

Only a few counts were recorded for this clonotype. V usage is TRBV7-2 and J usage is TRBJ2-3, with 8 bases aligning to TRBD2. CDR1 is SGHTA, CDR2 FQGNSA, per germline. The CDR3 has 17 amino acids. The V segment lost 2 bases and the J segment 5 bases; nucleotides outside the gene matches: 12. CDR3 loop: CASSLLSQREFGDTQYF. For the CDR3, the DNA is TGTGCCAGCAGCTTATTGAGCCAGCGGGAGTTCGGAGATACGCAGTATTTT.

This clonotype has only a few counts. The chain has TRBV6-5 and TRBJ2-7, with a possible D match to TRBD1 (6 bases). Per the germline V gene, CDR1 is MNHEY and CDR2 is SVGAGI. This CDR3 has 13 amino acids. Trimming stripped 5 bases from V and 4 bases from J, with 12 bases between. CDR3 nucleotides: TGTGCCAGCAGTAAACTGGACAGATACGAGCAGTACTTC. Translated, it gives CASSKLDRYEQYF.

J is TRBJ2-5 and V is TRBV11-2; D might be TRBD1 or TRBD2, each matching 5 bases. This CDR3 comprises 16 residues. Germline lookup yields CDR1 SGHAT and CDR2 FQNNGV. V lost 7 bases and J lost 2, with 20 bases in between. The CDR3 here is CASTQRGTLGQETQYF. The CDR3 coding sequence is TGTGCCAGCACCCAGAGGGGCACCTTGGGGCAAGAGACCCAGTACTTC.

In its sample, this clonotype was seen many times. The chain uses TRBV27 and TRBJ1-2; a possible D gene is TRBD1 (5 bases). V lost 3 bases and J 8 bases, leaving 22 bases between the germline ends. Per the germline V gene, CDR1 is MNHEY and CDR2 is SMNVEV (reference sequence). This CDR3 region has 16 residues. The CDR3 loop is CASSLSVGGLRDGYTF. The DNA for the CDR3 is TGTGCCAGCAGTTTGTCAGTGGGGGGACTCCGTGACGGCTACACCTTC.

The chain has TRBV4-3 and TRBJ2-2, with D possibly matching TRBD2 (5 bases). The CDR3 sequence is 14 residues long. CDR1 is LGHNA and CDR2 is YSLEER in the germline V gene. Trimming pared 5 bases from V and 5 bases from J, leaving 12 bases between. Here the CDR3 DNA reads TGCGCCAGCAGCTCGCGGGCGTTAACCGGGGAGCTGTTTTTT. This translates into CASSSRALTGELFF.

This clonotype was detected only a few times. This chain's CDR3 is CASRSTGVQPQHF. Here the CDR3 DNA reads TGTGCCAGTAGGTCCACAGGGGTACAGCCCCAGCATTTT. The gene calls are TRBV19 and TRBJ1-5; TRBD1 agrees at 7 bases. With 6 bases clipped from V and 7 bases from J, the junction kept 6 bases outside the gene matches. The CDR3 length is 13 residues. CDR1 and CDR2 (germline): LNHDA, SQIVND (reference sequence).